This T cell receptor beta chain emerged from a study of T-cell memory formation after mild COVID-19 (dated by TCRdb to about 2021). With respect to the entire study: Most TCR sequence clusters were specific to one of the two donors. In a couple of donors, T-cell clones that expanded and contracted after mild COVID-19 were followed by sequencing TCRalpha and TCRbeta repertoires longitudinally. Two young, previously healthy adult volunteers, one female and one male, were included in the cohort.

Ficoll-Paque density gradient centrifugation was the method used to isolate PBMCs. Overall study results and their limits: The study included only a couple of mild cases, and larger cohorts that include severe cases with pre-infection samples were judged to be necessary. Clones contracting from day 15 to 85 had balanced CD4/CD8 phenotypes, while a second wave expanding from day 15 to 37 was biased towards CD4+. SARS-CoV-2 specificity of the second-wave clones peaking on day 37 was not confirmed. Some responding clones were detected in pre-infection memory, which suggested that pre-existing cross-reactive memory T cells had joined the SARS-CoV-2 response. Contracting CD4+ clones were found mainly in CM and EM memory subsets, while CD8+ clones were enriched in EMRA.

This clonotype was detected a few times. Its antigen remains unidentified. No quality values exist for individual bases; no much larger clone is one base distant. CDR1 is given as MNHEY and CDR2 as SVGAGI, both from the germline V gene. V and J lose 8 bases and 2 bases, and a span of 14 bases separates them. From cysteine to phenylalanine, the CDR3 is 14 amino acids long. Only CDR3 DNA is held: 42 bases, read in frame from base 1. Sequenced on an Illumina NovaSeq 6000. TCRalpha and TCRbeta cDNA libraries were constructed by 5'RACE with constant-segment primers, with sample barcodes and unique molecular identifiers being introduced. Trizol reagent was used to extract RNA from every sample. The libraries were amplified in two PCR steps, and the second step added a second sample barcode and Illumina TruSeq adapters. The libraries were sequenced on an Illumina NovaSeq using 2 x 150 bp paired-end reads. The authors processed their data as follows. Demultiplexing of reads and collapsing into UMI-guided consensus sequences were performed with migec v1.2.7. Using mixcr v2.1.11, the UMI consensuses were aligned to TRA and TRB V and J templates and assembled into clonotypes. Expanded or contracted clonotypes were those called significant by both edgeR and NoisET, with noise models trained on biological replicates. For edgeR calls, the thresholds were a false discovery rate-adjusted p below 0.01 and a log2 fold-change of 1. As an exploratory analysis of dynamics, max-normalized trajectories of the 1000 most abundant clonotypes were examined by PCA with hierarchical clustering. Separately sequenced CD4+ and CD8+ repertoires were used to assign a CD4 or CD8 phenotype to each responding clone. TCRdb ran its own pipeline on the public reads, namely fastp trimming at Q25 and MiXCR clone calling, and kept in-frame beta chains. Each CDR3 protein gets just one entry, which takes the most common genes and DNA from the rows behind it. TCRdb assigned the V and J calls; the authors' analysis was not used. The sample has under 350,000 distinct CDR3 sequences on record, around 16% of them singletons. The leading ten clones occupy roughly 23% of the sample.

This TCR was recovered from a man aged 18-30 years who had mild COVID-19 (a few samples of this study predate the infection). The sample titles of this study are shuffled in the database, so cell type and time point are left out; the donor was told from shared clones. Rearrangement joined TRBV6-5 to TRBJ2-3; a weak D assignment points to TRBD2 (6 bases agree). The sample comprised PBMCs or a T cell subset sorted from them (not recorded which). The nucleotides read TGTGCCAGCTGCCCGGGACTTTCCACAGATACGCAGTATTTT. Translated, it reads CASCPGLSTDTQYF.